The T cell receptor beta chain under discussion was sequenced for a study of molecular identifiers for immune sequencing clone quantification. General study points: Detecting spiked Jurkat TCR RNA from one cell among about 910,000 naive cells was reportedly possible.

There are a few counts of this clonotype. Its cognate antigen is unknown. From the PCR reads, TCRdb called clonotypes with MiXCR, one entry per CDR3 protein. This table has 15,000 to 20,000 distinct CDR3 sequences, about a fifth appearing once. When naive CD8 T cells were sorted, they were gated as CD8+CD4-CCR7+CD45RA+. V lost 1 base and J lost 3; bases outside the gene matches: 4. The CDR3 is 15 residues long. Germline CDR1 is LGHNA and CDR2 is YSLEER. This sequence originates from a human donor in good health. Some libraries in this study had Jurkat cell RNA spiked in. The source material was naive CD8+ T cells from blood, with Jurkat cell RNA spiked in. Subset: FACS-sorted CD8+CD4-CCR7+CD45RA+ naive T cells. The genes are TRBV4-3 and TRBJ2-7; the match to TRBD2 covers 9 bases. The CDR3 is CASSQVRAGGYEQYF. The CDR3 nucleotides read TGCGCCAGCAGCCAAGTAAGAGCGGGAGGCTACGAGCAGTACTTC.